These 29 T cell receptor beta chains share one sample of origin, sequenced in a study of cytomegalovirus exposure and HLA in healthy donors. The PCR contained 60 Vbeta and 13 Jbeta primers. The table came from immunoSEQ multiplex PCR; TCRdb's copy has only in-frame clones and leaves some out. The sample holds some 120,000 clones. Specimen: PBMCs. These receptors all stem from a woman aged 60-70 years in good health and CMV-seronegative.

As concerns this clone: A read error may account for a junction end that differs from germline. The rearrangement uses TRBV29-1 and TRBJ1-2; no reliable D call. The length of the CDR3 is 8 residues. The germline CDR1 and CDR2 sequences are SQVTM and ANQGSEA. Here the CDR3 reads CSVDGAIF. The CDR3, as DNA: TGCAGCGTTGATGGTGCGATCTTC.

CDR3 DNA sequence: TGTGCCAGCAGCCCGACAGGGGGAACTAATGAAAAACTGTTTTTT. This translates into CASSPTGGTNEKLFF. This chain uses TRBV7-9 with TRBJ1-4; TRBD1 aligns across 9 bases. The CDR3 contains 15 residues. V dropped 5 bases and J dropped 1; count of bases not matched to a gene: 2. Germline CDR1 is SEHNR and CDR2 is FQNEAQ (reference sequence).

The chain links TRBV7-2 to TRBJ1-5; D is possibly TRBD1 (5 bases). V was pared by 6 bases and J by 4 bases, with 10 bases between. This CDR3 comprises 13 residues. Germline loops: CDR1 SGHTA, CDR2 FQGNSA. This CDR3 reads CASSTHRNQPQHF. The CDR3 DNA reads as TGTGCCAGCAGTACCCACAGGAATCAGCCCCAGCATTTT.

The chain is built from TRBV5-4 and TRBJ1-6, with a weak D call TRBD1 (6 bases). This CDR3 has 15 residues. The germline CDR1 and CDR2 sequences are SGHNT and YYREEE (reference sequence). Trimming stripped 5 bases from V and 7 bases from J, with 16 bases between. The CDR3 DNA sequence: TGTGCCAGCAGGATCTCAGGGACACAAAATTCACCCCTCCACTTT. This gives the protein CASRISGTQNSPLHF.

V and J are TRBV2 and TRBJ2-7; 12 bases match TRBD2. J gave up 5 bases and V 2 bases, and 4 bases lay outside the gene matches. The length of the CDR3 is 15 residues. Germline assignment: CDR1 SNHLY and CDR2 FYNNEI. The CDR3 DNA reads TGTGCCAGCAGTGAAAGACTAGCGGGAGCCAACGAGCAGTACTTC. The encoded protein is CASSERLAGANEQYF.

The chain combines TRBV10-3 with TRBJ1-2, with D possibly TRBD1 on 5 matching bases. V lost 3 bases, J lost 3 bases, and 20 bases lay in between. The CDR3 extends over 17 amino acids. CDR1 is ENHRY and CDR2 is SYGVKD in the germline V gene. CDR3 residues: CAISDWSLGGADYGYTF. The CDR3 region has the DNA TGTGCCATCAGTGATTGGTCGTTGGGAGGGGCGGACTATGGCTACACCTTC.

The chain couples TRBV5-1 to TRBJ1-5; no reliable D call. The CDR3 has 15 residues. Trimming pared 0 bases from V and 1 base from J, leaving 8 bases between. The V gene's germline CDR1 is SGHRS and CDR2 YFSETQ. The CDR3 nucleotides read TGCGCCAGCAGCTTGGAGTCGGGAAGCAATCAGCCCCAGCATTTT. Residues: CASSLESGSNQPQHF.

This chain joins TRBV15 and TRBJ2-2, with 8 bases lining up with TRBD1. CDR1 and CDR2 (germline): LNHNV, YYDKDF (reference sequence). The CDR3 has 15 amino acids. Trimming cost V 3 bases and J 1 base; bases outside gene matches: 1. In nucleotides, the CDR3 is TGTGCCACCAGCAGGGGGACAGGGAACACCGGGGAGCTGTTTTTT. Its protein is CATSRGTGNTGELFF.

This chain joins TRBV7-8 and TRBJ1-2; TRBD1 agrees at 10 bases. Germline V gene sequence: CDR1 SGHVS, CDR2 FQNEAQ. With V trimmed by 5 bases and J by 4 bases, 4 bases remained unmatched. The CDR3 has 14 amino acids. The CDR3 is CASSLGDRGYGYTF. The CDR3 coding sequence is TGTGCCAGCAGCCTTGGGGACAGGGGCTATGGCTACACCTTC.

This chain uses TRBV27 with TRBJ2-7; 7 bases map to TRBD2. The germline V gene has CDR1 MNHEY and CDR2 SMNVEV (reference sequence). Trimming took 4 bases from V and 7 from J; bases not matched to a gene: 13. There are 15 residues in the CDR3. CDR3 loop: CASSSRLAGAVEQYF. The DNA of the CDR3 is TGTGCCAGCAGTTCTCGACTAGCAGGAGCTGTGGAGCAGTACTTC.

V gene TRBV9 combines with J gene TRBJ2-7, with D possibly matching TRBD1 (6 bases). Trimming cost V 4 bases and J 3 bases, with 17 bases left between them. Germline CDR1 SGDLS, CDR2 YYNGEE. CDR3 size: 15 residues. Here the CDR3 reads CASSPYRASHYEQYF. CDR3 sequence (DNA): TGTGCCAGCAGCCCCTACAGGGCTTCACACTACGAGCAGTACTTC.

The DNA for the CDR3 is TGTGCCAGCCGAACGCAGGGTGTGTCCCCTTACGAGCAGTACTTC. Protein sequence: CASRTQGVSPYEQYF. The chain has TRBV6-6 and TRBJ2-7, with a possible D match to TRBD1 (5 bases). The CDR3 extends over 15 amino acids. V was trimmed by 8 bases and J by 4 bases, leaving 21 bases between them. The germline V gene has CDR1 MNHNY and CDR2 SVGAGI (reference sequence).

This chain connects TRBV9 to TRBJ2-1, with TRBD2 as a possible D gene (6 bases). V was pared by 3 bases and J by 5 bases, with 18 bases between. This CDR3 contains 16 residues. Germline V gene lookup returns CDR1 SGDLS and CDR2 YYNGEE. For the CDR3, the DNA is TGTGCCAGCAGCGCACAACGGGGGAATATACACAATGAGCAGTTCTTC. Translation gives CASSAQRGNIHNEQFF.

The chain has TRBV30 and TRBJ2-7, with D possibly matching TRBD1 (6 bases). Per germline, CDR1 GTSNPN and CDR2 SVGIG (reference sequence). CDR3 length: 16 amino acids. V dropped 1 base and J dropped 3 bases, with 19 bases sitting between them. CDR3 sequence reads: CAWSGQPITGRYEQYF. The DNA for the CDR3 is TGTGCCTGGAGTGGACAGCCAATAACAGGGCGCTACGAGCAGTACTTC.

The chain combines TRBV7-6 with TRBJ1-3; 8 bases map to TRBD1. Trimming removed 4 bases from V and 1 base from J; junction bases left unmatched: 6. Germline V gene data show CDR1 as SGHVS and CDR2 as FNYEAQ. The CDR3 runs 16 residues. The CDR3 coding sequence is TGTGCCAGCAGCTCATACAGGGGGGATTCTGGAAACACCATATATTTT. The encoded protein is CASSSYRGDSGNTIYF.

The CDR3 reads CASSLNVYEQYF. The CDR3 DNA follows: TGTGCCAGCAGTCTAAACGTCTACGAGCAGTACTTC. The V and J genes are TRBV2 and TRBJ2-7; D unclear. There are 12 residues in the CDR3. The V end lost 5 bases, the J end lost 3 bases, and 8 bases lay between the germline ends. Germline CDR1 and CDR2: SNHLY and FYNNEI. The variable domain in full, with the rest retrieved from reference TRBV2 and TRBJ2-7, is EPEVTQTPSHQVTQMGQEVILRCVPISNHLYFYWYRQILGQKVEFLVSFYNNEISEKSEIFDDQFSVERPDGSNFTLKIRSTKLEDSAMYFCASSLNVYEQYFGPGTRLTVT.

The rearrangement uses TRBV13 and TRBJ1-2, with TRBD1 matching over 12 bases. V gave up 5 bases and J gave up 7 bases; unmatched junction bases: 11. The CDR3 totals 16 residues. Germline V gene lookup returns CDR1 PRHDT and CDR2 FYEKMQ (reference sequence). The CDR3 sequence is CASSPEPGQGASGYTF. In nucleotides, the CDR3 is TGTGCCAGCAGCCCCGAACCGGGACAGGGGGCGAGTGGCTACACCTTC.

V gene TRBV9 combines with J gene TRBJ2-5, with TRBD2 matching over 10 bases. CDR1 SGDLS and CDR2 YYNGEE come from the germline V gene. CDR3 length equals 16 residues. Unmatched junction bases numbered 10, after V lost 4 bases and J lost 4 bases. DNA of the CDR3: TGTGCCAGCAGCCCCCTCGCGGCTAGCGGGGGAGAGACCCAGTACTTC. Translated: CASSPLAASGGETQYF.

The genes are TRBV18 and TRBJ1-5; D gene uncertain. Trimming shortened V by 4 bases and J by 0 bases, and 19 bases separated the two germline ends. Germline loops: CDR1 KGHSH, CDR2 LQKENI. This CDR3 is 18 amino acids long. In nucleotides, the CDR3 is TGTGCCAGCTCACGCGGGCCGCCCGAAGGGATTAGCAATCAGCCCCAGCATTTT. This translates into CASSRGPPEGISNQPQHF.

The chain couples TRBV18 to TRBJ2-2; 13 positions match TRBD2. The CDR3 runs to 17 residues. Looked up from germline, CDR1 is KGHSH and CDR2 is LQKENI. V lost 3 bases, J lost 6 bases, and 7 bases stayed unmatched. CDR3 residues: CASSPRTSGSVAGELFF. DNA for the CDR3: TGTGCCAGCTCACCCCGGACTAGCGGGAGCGTAGCCGGGGAGCTGTTTTTT.

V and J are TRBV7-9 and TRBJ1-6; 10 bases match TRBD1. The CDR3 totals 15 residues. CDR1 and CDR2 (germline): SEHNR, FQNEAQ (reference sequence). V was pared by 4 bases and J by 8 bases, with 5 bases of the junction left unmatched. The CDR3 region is CASSSDRGWYSPLHF. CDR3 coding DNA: TGTGCCAGCAGCTCGGACAGGGGGTGGTATTCACCCCTCCACTTT.

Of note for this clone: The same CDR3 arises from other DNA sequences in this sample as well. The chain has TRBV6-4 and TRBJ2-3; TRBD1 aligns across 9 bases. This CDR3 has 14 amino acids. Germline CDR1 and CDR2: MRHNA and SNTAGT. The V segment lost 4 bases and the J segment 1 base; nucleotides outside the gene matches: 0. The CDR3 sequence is CASSGTGGTDTQYF. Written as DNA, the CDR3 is TGTGCCAGCAGTGGGACAGGGGGCACAGATACGCAGTATTTT.

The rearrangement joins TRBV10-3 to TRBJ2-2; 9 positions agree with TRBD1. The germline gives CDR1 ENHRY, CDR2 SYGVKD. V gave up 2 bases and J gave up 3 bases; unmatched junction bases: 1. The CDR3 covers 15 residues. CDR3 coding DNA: TGTGCCATCAGTGAGGGGGACAGGGACACCGGGGAGCTGTTTTTT. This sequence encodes CAISEGDRDTGELFF.

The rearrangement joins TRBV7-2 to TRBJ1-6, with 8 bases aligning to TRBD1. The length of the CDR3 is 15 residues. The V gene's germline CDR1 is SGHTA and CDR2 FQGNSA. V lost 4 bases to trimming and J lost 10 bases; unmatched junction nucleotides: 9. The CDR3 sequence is CASSSTGGSGSPLHF. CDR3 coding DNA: TGTGCCAGCAGCTCAACAGGGGGGTCAGGGTCACCCCTCCACTTT.

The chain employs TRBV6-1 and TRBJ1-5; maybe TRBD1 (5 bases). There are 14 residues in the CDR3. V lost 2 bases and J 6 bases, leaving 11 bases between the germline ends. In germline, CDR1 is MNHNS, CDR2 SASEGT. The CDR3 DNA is TGTGCCAGCAGTGAACGCGGGGGGGGTCAGCCCCAGCATTTT. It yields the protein CASSERGGGQPQHF.

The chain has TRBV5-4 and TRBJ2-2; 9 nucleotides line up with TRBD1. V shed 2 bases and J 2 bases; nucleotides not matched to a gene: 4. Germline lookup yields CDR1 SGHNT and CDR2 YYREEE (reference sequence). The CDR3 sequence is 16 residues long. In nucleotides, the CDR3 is TGTGCCAGCAGCTTCAAGGGACAGGGTAACACCGGGGAGCTGTTTTTT. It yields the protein CASSFKGQGNTGELFF.

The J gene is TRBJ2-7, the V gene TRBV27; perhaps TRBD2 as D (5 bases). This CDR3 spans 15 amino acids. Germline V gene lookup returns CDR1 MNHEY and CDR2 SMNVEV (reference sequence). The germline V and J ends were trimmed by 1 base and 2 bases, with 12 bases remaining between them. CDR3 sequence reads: CASSLWSSKPYEQYF. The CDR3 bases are TGTGCCAGCAGTTTATGGTCTAGCAAACCCTACGAGCAGTACTTC.

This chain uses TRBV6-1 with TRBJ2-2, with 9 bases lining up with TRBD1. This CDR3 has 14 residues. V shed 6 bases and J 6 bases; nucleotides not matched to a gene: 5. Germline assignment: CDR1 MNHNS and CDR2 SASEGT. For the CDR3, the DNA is TGTGCCAGCAGGGAACAGGGGGCGGCCGGGGAGCTGTTTTTT. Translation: CASREQGAAGELFF.

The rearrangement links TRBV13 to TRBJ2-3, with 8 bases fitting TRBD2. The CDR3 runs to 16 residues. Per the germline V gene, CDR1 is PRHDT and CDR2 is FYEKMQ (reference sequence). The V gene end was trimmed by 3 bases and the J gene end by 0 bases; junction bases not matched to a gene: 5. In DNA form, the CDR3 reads TGTGCCAGCAGCTTCAGATTAGCGGGGAGCACAGATACGCAGTATTTT. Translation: CASSFRLAGSTDTQYF.